Included here is one T cell receptor (beta chain) sequence, with context. Its antigen is unknown. Every bit of the isolated RNA underwent reverse transcription, so sequencing read expressed TCRB transcripts. Generated by immunoSEQ multiplex PCR, the TCRdb table keeps only in-frame clones and is missing some. The top ten clones hold less than 1.5% of a sample with some 150,000 clones, about an eighth of them seen once. The record originates from a study of beta chain features in type 1 diabetes. Study-wide results and limits: All four CD4+ subsets from Type 1 diabetes patients carried moderately but significantly shorter TCRB CDR3s.

This CDR3 region has 13 residues. V lost 3 bases and J 6 bases, leaving 12 bases between the germline ends. Germline V gene lookup returns CDR1 SGHRS and CDR2 YFSETQ. The chain couples TRBV5-1 to TRBJ2-5; D gene uncertain. The clonotype comes from a man aged 18 to 30 with type 1 diabetes. The sequenced material came from central memory CD4+ T cells from blood. CDR3 in amino acids: CASSSGSMKTQYF. In DNA, the CDR3 is TGCGCCAGCAGCTCCGGGTCAATGAAGACCCAGTACTTC.